The 21 T cell receptor beta chains in this list originate from one sample, sequenced in a study of blood T cell repertoires in COVID-19. The table came from immunoSEQ multiplex PCR; TCRdb's copy has only in-frame clones and leaves some out. The sample has 200,000 to 250,000 clones, roughly 80% seen once. The source material was peripheral blood. These receptors were collected from a woman in her late teens or twenties with acute or convalescent COVID-19.

To note about this clone: The same CDR3 also results from other DNA sequences found in this sample. This chain links TRBV28 with TRBJ2-7; tentative D call: TRBD1 (5 bases). V lost 2 bases and J 2 bases, leaving 7 bases between the germline ends. The CDR3 has 13 residues. Per the germline V gene, CDR1 is MDHEN and CDR2 is SYDVKM. The CDR3 DNA is TGTGCCAGCAGTTTAGGGGCGGCCTACGAGCAGTACTTC. This encodes CASSLGAAYEQYF.

The J gene is TRBJ1-5, the V gene TRBV4-1, with D possibly being TRBD1 (5 bases). The CDR3 totals 16 residues. CDR1 and CDR2 from the germline V gene are MGHRA and YSYEKL. V lost 2 bases and J 5 bases, leaving 16 bases between the germline ends. The DNA for the CDR3 is TGCGCCAGCAGCCAACGGGGGGACCGGACCCATCAGCCCCAGCATTTT. Translated, it gives CASSQRGDRTHQPQHF.

This chain uses TRBV5-4 with TRBJ1-4; 11 bases align to TRBD1. The V gene end was trimmed by 1 base and the J gene end by 4 bases; junction bases not matched to a gene: 3. The CDR3 totals 16 residues. Germline V lookup: CDR1 SGHNT, CDR2 YYREEE (reference sequence). CDR3 sequence (DNA): TGTGCCAGCAGCTTGAAGGGACAGGGGGGTAATGAAAAACTGTTTTTT. Protein sequence: CASSLKGQGGNEKLFF.

The chain recombines TRBV3-1 (or the pseudogene TRBV3-2) with TRBJ2-5, with 16 bases fitting TRBD2. Looked up from germline, CDR1 is LGHDT and CDR2 is YNNKEL (reference sequence). The ends lost 5 bases at V and 4 bases at J; junction bases unmatched: 16. The CDR3 extends over 20 amino acids. The CDR3 loop reads CASSYARPGLAGGPRETQYF. In DNA form, the CDR3 reads TGTGCCAGCAGCTATGCCCGACCGGGACTAGCGGGAGGGCCGCGAGAGACCCAGTACTTC.

This clone has only one observation. The chain joins TRBV7-2 to TRBJ2-7, with 8 bases fitting TRBD2. The CDR3 is made up of 15 amino acids. The germline CDR1 and CDR2 sequences are SGHTA and FQGNSA. V shed 8 bases, J shed 5 bases, and the junction held 14 bases outside the gene matches. The chain's CDR3 is CASGMGSGIPNEQYF. CDR3 nucleotide sequence: TGTGCCAGCGGTATGGGTAGCGGGATCCCTAACGAGCAGTACTTC.

This clone was counted at least ten times. This sample includes further DNA sequences coding for the same CDR3. V is TRBV7-2 and J is TRBJ2-7, with 9 bases lining up with TRBD2. V dropped 1 base and J dropped 0; count of bases not matched to a gene: 4. CDR1 SGHTA and CDR2 FQGNSA come from the germline V gene. CDR3 length equals 16 residues. CDR3 sequence reads: CASSLGLSGSSYEQYF. The CDR3 DNA reads TGTGCCAGCAGCTTAGGGCTTAGCGGGAGCTCCTACGAGCAGTACTTC.

This chain joins TRBV20-1 and TRBJ1-1; no firm D call. V lost 6 bases and J lost 7, with 12 bases in between. This CDR3 has 11 residues. Germline V gene sequence: CDR1 DFQATT, CDR2 SNEGSKA (reference sequence). The CDR3, as DNA: TGCAGTGCGGGAGGAGGGCTTGAAGCTTTCTTT. It yields the protein CSAGGGLEAFF.

The V gene is TRBV30, the J gene TRBJ2-3; weak D call: TRBD1 (5 bases). Per the germline V gene, CDR1 is GTSNPN and CDR2 is SVGIG (reference sequence). V gave up 7 bases and J gave up 0 bases, with 8 bases separating them. CDR3 size: 12 residues. The CDR3 DNA is TGTGCCTCCGGACATAGCACAGATACGCAGTATTTT. Amino acids: CASGHSTDTQYF. Variable domain in full (rest from reference TRBV30 and TRBJ2-3): SQTIHQWPATLVQPVGSPLSLECTVEGTSNPNLYWYRQAAGRGLQLLFYSVGIGQISSEVPQNLSASRPQDRQFILSSKKLLLSDSGFYLCASGHSTDTQYFGPGTRLTVL.

V gene TRBV4-1 combines with J gene TRBJ2-7; 9 nucleotides align to TRBD2. V gave up 3 bases and J gave up 3 bases; unmatched junction bases: 12. This CDR3 spans 17 amino acids. Germline loops: CDR1 MGHRA, CDR2 YSYEKL. Here the CDR3 DNA reads TGCGCCAGCAGCCAGACCCTTAGCGGGAGAGCTATCTACGAGCAGTACTTC. Amino acids: CASSQTLSGRAIYEQYF.

The chain employs TRBV27 and TRBJ1-1; TRBD1 might be the D (6 bases). CDR1 and CDR2 (germline): MNHEY, SMNVEV (reference sequence). CDR3 length: 17 residues. V was shortened by 0 bases and J by 1 base, with 15 bases between the two germline ends. The CDR3 is CASSLSFAMGQNTEAFF. In DNA form, the CDR3 reads TGTGCCAGCAGTTTATCTTTCGCCATGGGACAGAACACTGAAGCTTTCTTT.

CDR3 DNA: TGCAGTGCGGGACAGGGCAACACCATATATTTT. Translation gives CSAGQGNTIYF. The genes are TRBV20-1 and TRBJ1-3, with TRBD1 identical over 9 bases. V dropped 6 bases and J dropped 7; count of bases not matched to a gene: 1. This CDR3 has 11 residues. CDR1 is DFQATT, CDR2 SNEGSKA, per germline (reference sequence).

The chain links TRBV19 to TRBJ2-7; D perhaps matches TRBD1 (7 bases). V lost 4 bases to trimming and J lost 0 bases, with 13 bases between them. Germline V lookup: CDR1 LNHDA, CDR2 SQIVND (reference sequence). The CDR3 runs to 15 residues. In DNA form, the CDR3 reads TGTGCCAGTAGTACGCCAGGGGGGAGCTCCTACGAGCAGTACTTC. Encoded protein: CASSTPGGSSYEQYF.

This chain links TRBV5-1 with TRBJ1-4; TRBD1 might be the D (5 bases). Trimming took off 4 bases at V and 6 bases at J, with 13 bases between the two ends. The CDR3 length is 14 residues. Germline V gene lookup returns CDR1 SGHRS and CDR2 YFSETQ. The CDR3 loop reads CASSREGRDEKLFF. The CDR3 coding sequence is TGCGCCAGCAGCCGCGAGGGGAGGGATGAAAAACTGTTTTTT.

The chain employs TRBV6-2 or TRBV6-3 and TRBJ1-1, with D perhaps matching TRBD1 (5 bases). Trimming removed 5 bases at V and 6 bases at J, with 34 bases between. Germline V lookup: CDR1 MNHEY, CDR2 SVGEGT. CDR3 length equals 20 residues. This CDR3 reads CASSNVPGRNFPAIWAEAFF. The CDR3 nucleotides are TGTGCCAGCAGTAACGTGCCAGGGCGGAATTTCCCCGCAATTTGGGCTGAAGCTTTCTTT.

The J gene is TRBJ2-7, the V gene TRBV4-3; 8 nucleotides agree with TRBD2. This CDR3 is 16 amino acids long. From germline, CDR1 is LGHNA and CDR2 YSLEER. V lost 1 base to trimming and J lost 3 bases; unmatched junction nucleotides: 8. DNA for the CDR3: TGCGCCAGCAGCCAAGGGAGGGCCGGGACTAGCTACGAGCAGTACTTC. Amino acid sequence: CASSQGRAGTSYEQYF.

V and J are TRBV19 and TRBJ1-5, with 7 bases that match TRBD1. The trim removed 7 bases at V and 8 bases at J, leaving 11 bases unmatched. This CDR3 region has 14 residues. In germline, CDR1 is LNHDA, CDR2 SQIVND (reference sequence). The CDR3 is CASTSGGRIEPQHF. Written as DNA, the CDR3 is TGTGCCAGTACGTCAGGGGGTCGTATTGAGCCCCAGCATTTT.

This chain joins TRBV20-1 and TRBJ1-1; no firm D call. V lost 3 bases to trimming and J lost 1 base, with 6 bases between them. The CDR3 has 12 residues. Looked up from germline, CDR1 is DFQATT and CDR2 is SNEGSKA (reference sequence). CDR3 in DNA: TGCAGTGCTAGTATCCGGAACACTGAAGCTTTCTTT. Translating gives CSASIRNTEAFF.

The rearrangement links TRBV5-4 to TRBJ1-6; D unclear. V lost 0 bases, J lost 16 bases, and 11 bases lay in between. CDR1 is SGHNT and CDR2 is YYREEE in the germline V gene (reference sequence). The CDR3 is made up of 12 amino acids. CDR3 sequence: CASSLGQQLLHF. The CDR3 DNA follows: TGTGCCAGCAGCTTGGGGCAGCAACTACTCCACTTT. Using reference TRBV5-4 and TRBJ1-6 for the parts outside the CDR3, the full variable domain is ETGVTQSPTHLIKTRGQQVTLRCSSQSGHNTVSWYQQALGQGPQFIFQYYREEENGRGNFPPRFSGLQFPNYSSELNVNALELDDSALYLCASSLGQQLLHFGNGTRLTVT.

The chain combines TRBV30 with TRBJ2-5; possibly TRBD2 for D (5 bases). This CDR3 has 15 residues. Germline CDR1 reads GTSNPN; CDR2 reads SVGIG (reference sequence). V was trimmed by 2 bases and J by 5 bases, leaving 18 bases between them. CDR3 amino acids: CAWSPLGSSGETQYF. Written as DNA, the CDR3 is TGTGCCTGGAGTCCCCTGGGTTCCTCGGGGGAGACCCAGTACTTC.

Ten or more counts support this clone. As DNA, the CDR3 is TGTGCCTGGGGGGACACCCATCAGCCCCAGCATTTT. Amino acids: CAWGDTHQPQHF. J is TRBJ1-5 and V is TRBV30; D may be TRBD1 (6 bases). The ends were cut back, 5 bases at V and 5 bases at J, with 10 bases in the middle. The CDR3 consists of 12 residues. Germline CDR1 and CDR2: GTSNPN and SVGIG (reference sequence).

The rearrangement uses TRBV5-4 and TRBJ2-7; maybe TRBD1 (6 bases). V gave up 2 bases and J gave up 9 bases, with 18 bases separating them. There are 14 residues in the CDR3. Germline loops: CDR1 SGHNT, CDR2 YYREEE (reference sequence). CDR3 sequence: CASSLPSDPTGQYF. CDR3 nucleotide sequence: TGTGCCAGCAGCTTACCCTCTGACCCGACAGGGCAGTACTTC.